One and the same sample provided the 26 T cell receptor beta chains below, sequenced in a study of blood T cells in healthy people across ages. For the second PCR, which ran for roughly 6 to 12 cycles, a sample-barcoded 5' primer and a J-beta primer mix were used. Each CDR3 protein gets one entry after TCRdb re-called the 5' RACE reads with MiXCR. The repertoire includes 650,000 to 1,000,000 distinct CDR3 sequences, 36% of them detected once, and under 15% sits in the top ten. The sequenced material came from blood. The receptors were gathered from a man younger than 35 in good health.

This clonotype was counted only a few times. This chain connects TRBV24-1 to TRBJ1-5; D unclear. The CDR3 has 13 amino acids. V shed 1 base and J shed 3 bases, with 3 bases lying between them. CDR1 KGHDR and CDR2 SFDVKD come from the germline V gene. This CDR3 reads CATSDFPNQPQHF. CDR3 nucleotide sequence: TGTGCCACCAGTGATTTCCCCAATCAGCCCCAGCATTTT.

This clonotype was counted only a few times. V is TRBV3-1 and J is TRBJ2-2; a weak D match, TRBD2 (6 bases). The length of the CDR3 is 16 residues. Germline V gene lookup returns CDR1 LGHDT and CDR2 YNNKEL (reference sequence). V was cut by 5 bases and J by 1 base, with 14 bases left in between. The chain's CDR3 is CASSSGRRGNTGELFF. DNA of the CDR3: TGTGCCAGCAGCTCAGGAAGGAGGGGGAACACCGGGGAGCTGTTTTTT. The whole variable domain, remainder taken from reference TRBV3-1 and TRBJ2-2, is DTAVSQTPKYLVTQMGNDKSIKCEQNLGHDTMYWYKQDSKKFLKIMFSYNNKELIINETVPNRFSPKSPDKAHLNLHINSLELGDSAVYFCASSSGRRGNTGELFFGEGSRLTVL.

The rearrangement uses TRBV28 and TRBJ2-7; D is ambiguous. CDR1 is MDHEN, CDR2 SYDVKM, per germline. This CDR3 spans 14 amino acids. V lost 6 bases, J lost 1 base, and 13 bases lay in between. The CDR3 nucleotides read TGTGCCAGCAGGTTAGAGGTGTTGTCCTACGAGCAGTACTTC. Residues: CASRLEVLSYEQYF.

This clonotype was seen ten or more times. The V gene is TRBV12-3 or TRBV12-4, the J gene TRBJ2-3, with TRBD1 as a possible D gene (5 bases). The CDR3 length is 16 residues. Between the trimmed V and J ends, which lost 5 bases and 2 bases, there was a span of 17 bases. CDR3 loop: CASSLPDTLATDTQYF. The CDR3 DNA reads TGTGCCAGCAGTCTCCCGGACACCCTTGCCACAGATACGCAGTATTTT.

This clonotype was found a few times. V is TRBV20-1 and J is TRBJ2-3, with D perhaps matching TRBD2 (6 bases). Between the trimmed V and J ends, which lost 0 bases and 4 bases, there was a span of 14 bases. The V gene's germline CDR1 is DFQATT and CDR2 SNEGSKA (reference sequence). The CDR3 runs to 15 residues. The CDR3 is CSARDTAGRADTQYF. CDR3 nucleotides: TGCAGTGCTAGAGATACCGCGGGGAGAGCAGATACGCAGTATTTT.

The sample holds a few counts of this clonotype. The rearrangement joins TRBV28 to TRBJ1-2; TRBD1 is a possible D gene (6 bases). The V gene's germline CDR1 is MDHEN and CDR2 SYDVKM. This CDR3 is built from 15 residues. Trimming took off 4 bases at V and 2 bases at J, with 14 bases between the two ends. CDR3 protein: CASSWTDRTNYGYTF. Written as DNA, the CDR3 is TGTGCCAGCAGTTGGACCGACAGGACCAACTATGGCTACACCTTC.

The chain joins TRBV20-1 to TRBJ1-2, with 9 positions matching TRBD1. V shed 0 bases, J shed 3 bases, and the junction held 11 bases outside the gene matches. The CDR3 sequence is 17 residues long. Germline assignment: CDR1 DFQATT and CDR2 SNEGSKA (reference sequence). The CDR3, as DNA: TGCAGTGCTAGAGATCCCCGCCTGACAGGGGGGGACTATGGCTACACCTTC. It specifies CSARDPRLTGGDYGYTF.

This clonotype appeared many times. The V and J genes are TRBV5-1 and TRBJ2-6; no clear D. The CDR3 is 16 amino acids. Germline CDR1 SGHRS, CDR2 YFSETQ. Between the trimmed V and J ends, which lost 4 bases and 0 bases, there was a span of 11 bases. In DNA, the CDR3 is TGCGCCAGCAGCCCGCGTCCGAGCTCTGGGGCCAACGTCCTGACTTTC. This gives the protein CASSPRPSSGANVLTF. The whole variable domain, remainder taken from reference TRBV5-1 and TRBJ2-6, is KAGVTQTPRYLIKTRGQQVTLSCSPISGHRSVSWYQQTPGQGLQFLFEYFSETQRNKGNFPGRFSGRQFSNSRSEMNVSTLELGDSALYLCASSPRPSSGANVLTFGAGSRLTVL.

CDR3 sequence (DNA): TGTGCCAGCCTTCAGGGTGGCTCCTACAATGAGCAGTTCTTC. Its protein is CASLQGGSYNEQFF. The V call is TRBV5-6, the J call TRBJ2-1; D might be TRBD1 (5 bases). CDR3 length: 14 residues. From germline, CDR1 is SGHDT and CDR2 YYEEEE. The V end was cut by 7 bases, the J end by 0 bases, with 11 bases between.

This clonotype was counted only a few times. CDR3: CASSLNFLVGRGVYNEQFF. The CDR3 coding sequence is TGTGCCAGCAGCCTAAACTTCCTAGTTGGGAGGGGGGTTTACAATGAGCAGTTCTTC. This rearrangement joins TRBV7-2 to TRBJ2-1; TRBD2 is a possible D gene (7 bases). Looked up from germline, CDR1 is SGHTA and CDR2 is FQGNSA. The CDR3 consists of 19 residues. With 5 bases removed from V and 4 bases from J, the gap between germline ends came to 27 bases.

CDR3 region: CASSLIRDSVQETQYF. The CDR3 DNA follows: TGTGCCAGCAGTTTGATTCGGGACAGCGTCCAAGAGACCCAGTACTTC. The chain couples TRBV27 to TRBJ2-5; 7 positions agree with TRBD1. The junction had 8 bases not matched to a gene; V was cut back by 3 bases and J by 1 base. The CDR3 totals 16 residues. Germline CDR1 is MNHEY and CDR2 is SMNVEV (reference sequence).

The chain combines TRBV6-6 with TRBJ2-5; D call uncertain. Trimming took off 5 bases at V and 5 bases at J, with 21 bases between the two ends. The CDR3 runs 16 residues. CDR1 MNHNY and CDR2 SVGAGI come from the germline V gene (reference sequence). The CDR3 bases are TGTGCCAGCAGTCGAGACCCCCTGTCCTCGGGCGAGACCCAGTACTTC. This sequence encodes CASSRDPLSSGETQYF.

This rearrangement joins TRBV30 to TRBJ2-7, with 12 bases lining up with TRBD2. Trimming took 4 bases from V and 3 from J; bases not matched to a gene: 10. This CDR3 has 16 residues. Per germline, CDR1 GTSNPN and CDR2 SVGIG (reference sequence). For the CDR3, the DNA is TGTGCCTGGATCTCGAGGACTAGCGGGGCGAGCTACGAGCAGTACTTC. Residues: CAWISRTSGASYEQYF.

This clonotype turned up a few times. The J gene is TRBJ2-6, the V gene TRBV6-2 or TRBV6-3; a possible D gene is TRBD1 (6 bases). CDR3 length: 16 residues. Germline V gene sequence: CDR1 MNHEY, CDR2 SVGEGT. V shed 6 bases and J shed 0 bases, with 12 bases lying between them. Here the CDR3 reads CASSDGQFSGANVLTF. The CDR3 coding sequence is TGTGCCAGCAGCGACGGACAGTTCTCTGGGGCCAACGTCCTGACTTTC.

This chain connects TRBV28 to TRBJ2-7; 8 positions match TRBD1. J gave up 4 bases and V 5 bases, and 7 bases lay outside the gene matches. In germline, CDR1 is MDHEN, CDR2 SYDVKM. The CDR3 consists of 14 residues. CDR3 nucleotides: TGTGCCAGCAGTCTCCGGACAGGGAGGTACGAGCAGTACTTC. Residues: CASSLRTGRYEQYF.

The V gene is TRBV5-1, the J gene TRBJ2-1; 8 bases map to TRBD1. Unmatched junction bases numbered 10, after V lost 4 bases and J lost 4 bases. CDR1 is SGHRS and CDR2 is YFSETQ in the germline V gene. The CDR3 consists of 16 residues. CDR3 region: CASSARQGSPYNEQFF. The CDR3, as DNA: TGCGCCAGCAGCGCCCGACAGGGGTCCCCTTACAATGAGCAGTTCTTC.

The count of this clonotype is one. This chain links TRBV7-2 with TRBJ2-3, with D tentatively TRBD2 (6 bases). Looked up from germline, CDR1 is SGHTA and CDR2 is FQGNSA. Trimming removed 1 base from V and 4 bases from J, with 18 bases in between. This CDR3 spans 17 amino acids. CDR3 amino acids: CASSLVSTGEVADTQYF. As DNA, the CDR3 is TGTGCCAGCAGCTTAGTATCGACGGGGGAGGTGGCAGATACGCAGTATTTT.

This chain joins TRBV28 and TRBJ1-2; 9 nucleotides line up with TRBD1. The CDR3 covers 16 residues. The germline gives CDR1 MDHEN, CDR2 SYDVKM. With 4 bases clipped from V and 3 bases from J, the junction kept 9 bases outside the gene matches. In DNA form, the CDR3 reads TGTGCCAGCAGTTCCGGGACAGGGATTATTGACTATGGCTACACCTTC. It specifies CASSSGTGIIDYGYTF.

The genes are TRBV5-1 and TRBJ2-1; 9 nucleotides agree with TRBD2. The V gene end was trimmed by 2 bases and the J gene end by 4 bases; junction bases not matched to a gene: 10. This CDR3 comprises 17 residues. CDR1 is SGHRS, CDR2 YFSETQ, per germline. This CDR3 is CASSFWLAGRAYNEQFF. The CDR3 nucleotides are TGCGCCAGCAGCTTTTGGCTAGCGGGACGGGCATACAATGAGCAGTTCTTC.

This chain connects TRBV7-9 to TRBJ2-7; perhaps TRBD2 as D (6 bases). The CDR3 is 18 amino acids. Deletions cut 5 bases from V and 0 bases from J, with 23 bases between. Germline CDR1 is SEHNR and CDR2 is FQNEAQ (reference sequence). The CDR3 coding sequence is TGTGCCAGCAGCCTCGATTTCGGGAGAGGGTCAAACTCCTACGAGCAGTACTTC. This encodes CASSLDFGRGSNSYEQYF.

This clonotype showed up just a few times. The V and J genes are TRBV4-1 and TRBJ2-3; no firm D call. The CDR3 contains 15 residues. V lost 2 bases and J lost 1, with 10 bases in between. Germline V gene data show CDR1 as MGHRA and CDR2 as YSYEKL. The CDR3 spells CASSQSFSGTDTQYF. The CDR3 coding sequence is TGCGCCAGCAGCCAATCTTTTAGTGGCACAGATACGCAGTATTTT.

J is TRBJ2-7 and V is TRBV6-2 or TRBV6-3; D is perhaps TRBD1 (6 bases). CDR3 length equals 14 residues. V shed 8 bases and J shed 4 bases, with 18 bases lying between them. In germline, CDR1 is MNHEY, CDR2 SVGEGT. The CDR3 loop reads CASALPGVVYEQYF. CDR3 nucleotides: TGTGCCAGCGCCCTTCCAGGGGTGGTGTACGAGCAGTACTTC.

The chain joins TRBV29-1 to TRBJ2-3, with TRBD2 matching over 8 bases. Germline V gene sequence: CDR1 SQVTM, CDR2 ANQGSEA. Trimming cost V 2 bases and J 1 base; bases outside gene matches: 17. The CDR3 is 19 residues long. In nucleotides, the CDR3 is TGCAGCGTTGAAACAGTTCACTCCGGGGGGGCCCGGGGCACAGATACGCAGTATTTT. Translated: CSVETVHSGGARGTDTQYF.

A few counts support this clonotype. Being one base from a much bigger clone, this may be a read error. The chain uses TRBV12-3 or TRBV12-4 and TRBJ1-2, with D maybe TRBD1 (5 bases). There are 14 residues in the CDR3. The CDR3 region has the DNA TGTGCCAGCAGTTTTGGTGGGGGGGACTATGGCGACACCTTC. Protein: CASSFGGGDYGDTF.

The table lists this clonotype with a few counts. The chain uses TRBV2 and TRBJ2-3; D is ambiguous. V lost 2 bases, J lost 1 base, and 7 bases lay in between. Germline V gene lookup returns CDR1 SNHLY and CDR2 FYNNEI. This CDR3 has 14 amino acids. The CDR3 here is CASSELFRTDTQYF. The CDR3 nucleotides read TGTGCCAGCAGTGAACTATTCCGCACAGATACGCAGTATTTT.

This rearrangement joins TRBV4-3 to TRBJ1-2; 8 bases align to TRBD1. The CDR3 loop spans 15 amino acids. CDR1 and CDR2 (germline): LGHNA, YSLEER. J gave up 8 bases and V 0 bases, and 8 bases lay outside the gene matches. The DNA for the CDR3 is TGCGCCAGCAGCCAAGAGCGGACAGGGAAAAGCGGCTACACCTTC. Translated, it gives CASSQERTGKSGYTF.